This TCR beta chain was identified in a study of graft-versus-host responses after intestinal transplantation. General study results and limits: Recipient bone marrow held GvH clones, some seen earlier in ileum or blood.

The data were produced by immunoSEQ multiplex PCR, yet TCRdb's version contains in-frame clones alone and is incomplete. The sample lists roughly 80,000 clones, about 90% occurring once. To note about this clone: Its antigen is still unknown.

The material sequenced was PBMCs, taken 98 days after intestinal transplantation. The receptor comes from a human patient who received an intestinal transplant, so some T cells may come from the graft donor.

The CDR3 sequence: CASSSGGYYNEQFF. The CDR3, as DNA: TGTGCCAGCTCTTCCGGGGGCTACTACAATGAGCAGTTCTTC. The rearrangement uses TRBV7-9 and TRBJ2-1; D is tentatively TRBD1 or TRBD2 (6 bases each). V lost 8 bases to trimming and J lost 3 bases, with 14 bases between them. The CDR3 sequence is 14 residues long. Germline CDR1 reads SEHNR; CDR2 reads FQNEAQ (reference sequence).